This paragraph covers one T cell receptor (beta chain) sequence. Its cognate antigen is unknown. The PCR was carried out with 60 Vbeta primers and 13 Jbeta primers. Some clones are missing from TCRdb's copy, which holds only in-frame ones; the method was immunoSEQ multiplex PCR. The sample consists of 150,000 to 180,000 clones, 80% to 90% of them appearing once. These data belong to a study of cytomegalovirus exposure and HLA in healthy donors. Study-level results: Rare sequences made up most TCRs, while some public TCRs were found in many donors.

Trimming cost V 5 bases and J 6 bases, with 22 bases left between them. Germline V gene lookup returns CDR1 SGHVS and CDR2 FNYEAQ. CDR3 length: 17 residues. The rearrangement joins TRBV7-6 to TRBJ2-2, with D perhaps TRBD2 (6 bases). The material sequenced was PBMCs. The source of this sequence is a young woman in good health and CMV-seronegative. Here the CDR3 DNA reads TGTGCCAGCAGCCCCAAAGGCGGGACTTCCGGGCCCGGGGAGCTGTTTTTT. Translated, it gives CASSPKGGTSGPGELFF.